This T cell receptor (beta chain) was profiled in a study of spatial heterogeneity in lung cancer. Overall study: Raw sequencing reads included, on average, more than eight appearances of each unique TCR and UMI combination.

The V end was cut by 4 bases, the J end by 5 bases, with 9 bases between. Germline V lookup: CDR1 SGHDN, CDR2 FVKESK. The CDR3 has 13 amino acids. Described time point: sample taken at primary tumor resection. Unsorted whole RNA from tumor, nontumor lung or frozen PBMC underwent sequencing. Note on this clonotype: Its antigen is as yet unknown.

Broader study findings: Tumor TCRs that were ubiquitous and expanded showed up in blood more at resection than follow-up.

Every TCR cDNA molecule carried a tag that served as a unique molecular identifier. TCRdb used MiXCR to reprocess the 5' RACE reads, holding one entry per CDR3 protein. The sample holds tens of thousands of distinct CDR3 sequences, around 5% seen once. The sample was PBMCs, taken at surgery. This chain joins TRBV14 and TRBJ2-1; weak D call: TRBD2 (6 bases). The receptor was derived from a female donor with early-stage non-small cell lung cancer. The CDR3 reads CASSPGLDNEQFF. The CDR3, as DNA: TGTGCCAGCAGCCCGGGACTGGACAATGAGCAGTTCTTC.